This T cell receptor (beta chain) is from a study of regulatory T cells in long-lasting Graves disease. Study-level background: Newly diagnosed Graves' patients had under 3 months of antithyroid drugs.

This clonotype was observed a few times. Investigators prepared the TCR beta libraries by applying iRepertoire HTBI primers and Arm-PCR of CDR3 regions. Per the authors' pipeline: The samples yielded roughly 64 TRBV and 14 TRBJ segments. TCRdb reprocessed the multiplex PCR reads with MiXCR, giving one entry per CDR3 protein. For this entry, the V and J calls and clone size follow TCRdb and not the study's own pipeline. The sample includes 300,000 to 450,000 distinct CDR3 sequences, around 15% of them seen just once. Stated time point: newly diagnosed GD, antithyroid drugs for less than 3 months. The TCR library was prepared using RNA isolated from PBMCs. The sequence came from a female donor with Graves disease. Sequenced material: peripheral blood mononuclear cells (PBMCs), taken at new diagnosis, from a patient treated with antithyroid drugs.

DNA for the CDR3: TGTGCCAGCAGTTACCTGCAGGAGAGGTACGAGCAGTACTTC. This sequence encodes CASSYLQERYEQYF. The chain recombines TRBV6-5 with TRBJ2-7, with D unresolved. Germline V gene lookup returns CDR1 MNHEY and CDR2 SVGAGI. The germline V and J ends were trimmed by 2 bases and 4 bases, with 12 bases remaining between them. The CDR3 sequence is 14 residues long.